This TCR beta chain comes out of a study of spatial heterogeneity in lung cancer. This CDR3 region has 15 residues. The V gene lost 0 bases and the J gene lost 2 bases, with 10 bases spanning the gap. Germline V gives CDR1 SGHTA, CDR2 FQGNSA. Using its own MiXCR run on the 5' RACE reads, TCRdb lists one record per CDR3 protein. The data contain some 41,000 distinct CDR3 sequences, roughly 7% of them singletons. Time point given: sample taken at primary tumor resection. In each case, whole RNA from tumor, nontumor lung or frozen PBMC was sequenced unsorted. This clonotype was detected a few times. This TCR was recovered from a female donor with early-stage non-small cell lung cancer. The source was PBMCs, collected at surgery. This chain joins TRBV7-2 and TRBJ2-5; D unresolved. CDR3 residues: CASSLAKNRQETQYF. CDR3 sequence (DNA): TGTGCCAGCAGCTTAGCCAAGAACAGACAAGAGACCCAGTACTTC.